This T cell receptor beta chain was profiled in a study of blood T cell repertoires in COVID-19. Across the study: Sites across the United States, Italy and Spain contributed samples from acute and convalescent COVID-19. PBMCs, B-cell-depleted T cells, or T cells were the source of the cDNA or gDNA that made up the material.

Original data processing: Reference gene primers were amplified, and this amplification served to estimate nucleated cell counts. The table came from immunoSEQ multiplex PCR; TCRdb's copy has only in-frame clones and leaves some out. The V and J calls and clone size are taken from that table; D and trimming were inferred from the DNA. The sample contains around 64,000 clones, roughly 80% of which appear only once. Trimming shortened V by 0 bases and J by 3 bases, and 9 bases separated the two germline ends. Germline V gene data show CDR1 as SQVTM and CDR2 as ANQGSEA. This CDR3 has 13 residues. The material sequenced was peripheral blood. This sequence was found in a human donor in a cohort sampled during active COVID-19. This chain connects TRBV29-1 to TRBJ2-7; TRBD1 might be the D (5 bases). CDR3 bases: TGCAGCGTTGAAGACAGGGCCGACTACGAGCAGTACTTC. Amino acids: CSVEDRADYEQYF.